This T cell receptor beta chain derives from a study of CD8+ T cells in alopecia areata. Study-level information: Scoring treated patients' severity relied on the percentage of scalp area affected. Notes on the study in general: Both scalp clonality and the expanded CD8+ clones among the top 100 showed a significant decrease with tofacitinib. Among the cells sequenced in scalp samples are also the resident alphabeta T cells of normal skin.

Remarks on this clone: Its antigen is still unknown.

The CDR3 extends over 16 amino acids. The ends lost 5 bases at V and 5 bases at J; junction bases unmatched: 6. Germline V lookup: CDR1 SGHTA, CDR2 FQGNSA. Isolated RNA was reverse transcribed into cDNA used as the sequencing template. Method: immunoSEQ multiplex PCR; TCRdb's copy keeps in-frame clones and lacks some. Among around 200,000 clones, around 65% were seen once, and the ten largest hold roughly 4.2%. Treatment specified: oral pan-JAK inhibitor, 5-10 mg twice daily. From alopecia areata patients, lesional scalp punch biopsies and peripheral blood were collected. The TCR originated in a human donor with alopecia areata. The V gene is TRBV7-2, the J gene TRBJ2-1, with TRBD2 identical over 13 bases. The input for sequencing was CD4+ T cells sorted from blood, taken at week 4, from a patient treated with tofacitinib. The CDR3 here is CASSPPTSGGDNEQFF. The CDR3 DNA reads TGTGCCAGCAGCCCGCCCACTAGCGGGGGGGACAATGAGCAGTTCTTC.